The present T cell receptor beta chain was sequenced within a study of T cell clones after liver transplantation. Study in general: Patients counted as tolerant after at least one year off all immunosuppression, enzymes not exceeding twice normal.

The J segment lost 7 bases and the V segment lost 0 bases, leaving 12 bases of the junction unmatched. Germline V gives CDR1 SGHNT, CDR2 YYREEE (reference sequence). The CDR3 has 16 residues. The repertoire was sequenced with immunoSEQ multiplex PCR; TCRdb's copy has only in-frame clones and lacks some. The table lists tens of thousands of clones, over 90% of them singletons. The chain links TRBV5-4 to TRBJ1-2; 7 bases map to TRBD1. This material consisted of CD4+ T cells from blood, taken approximately 26 months after liver transplant. The source of this sequence is a human patient who received a liver transplant. A share of the T cells may be of graft donor origin. CDR3 coding DNA: TGTGCCAGCAGCTTGGCCTATAATCAGGGGGGGCCTGGCTACACCTTC. Protein sequence: CASSLAYNQGGPGYTF.